This T cell receptor (beta chain) appears in the sequencing data of a study of Graves' ophthalmopathy and Graves' hyperthyroidism. Study-level information: At initial diagnosis, peripheral blood was obtained, and this preceded any treatment.

PBMCs stemmed from roughly 9.4 ml of fresh peripheral blood. This clonotype was picked up one time. RNA transcripts yielded amplified TCR beta CDR3 regions. HTBI primers primed a first-round RT-PCR, and a second-round multiplex PCR followed. In TCRdb, the multiplex PCR reads were re-called with MiXCR into one record per CDR3 protein. The repertoire holds a few hundred thousand distinct CDR3 sequences, with about a sixth as singletons. Sequencing was carried out using peripheral blood. The TCR originated in an adult woman with stable Graves' hyperthyroidism.

CDR3 amino acids: CASSLEPGGLLGTQYF. The CDR3 nucleotides read TGTGCCAGCAGCTTAGAACCGGGAGGGCTCCTCGGGACCCAGTACTTC. The chain has TRBV11-2 and TRBJ2-5; 8 bases fit TRBD2. This CDR3 region has 16 residues. Germline V gene data show CDR1 as SGHAT and CDR2 as FQNNGV. The J segment lost 7 bases and the V segment lost 0 bases, leaving 10 bases of the junction unmatched. Looking up the rest from reference TRBV11-2 and TRBJ2-5 gives the full variable domain: EAGVAQSPRYKIIEKRQSVAFWCNPISGHATLYWYQQILGQGPKLLIQFQNNGVVDDSQLPKDRFSAERLKGVDSTLKIQPAKLEDSAVYLCASSLEPGGLLGTQYFGPGTRLLVL.